These T cell receptor beta chains were read from a single sample in a study of blood T cells in healthy people across ages. TCRdb processed the 5' RACE reads anew with MiXCR; each CDR3 protein has one entry. The sample holds roughly 1,100,000 distinct CDR3 sequences, 25% seen once. These data also formed part of another study, on T cells of mothers and their children.

Sequences were obtained from blood. These receptors all stem from a girl aged 2 to 10 in good health. CDR3s include the opening cysteine and the closing phenylalanine or tryptophan. D genes are given only for firm matches. Only some rows state a clone size, as once, few, many or a class for expanded clones.

CDR3 protein: CASSYPEQGTYEQYF
CDR3 DNA: TGTGCCAGCAGCTACCCCGAACAGGGGACCTACGAGCAGTACTTC
clone size: .
J gene: TRBJ2-7
D gene: TRBD1
V gene: TRBV7-9

CDR3 protein: CASRFNREAEQYF
CDR3 DNA: TGTGCCAGTAGGTTCAACAGGGAAGCCGAGCAGTACTTC
clone size: .
J gene: TRBJ2-7
D gene: .
V gene: TRBV19

CDR3 protein: CASRPDPQETQYF
CDR3 DNA: TGCGCCAGCAGGCCCGACCCCCAAGAGACCCAGTACTTC
clone size: few
J gene: TRBJ2-5
D gene: .
V gene: TRBV5-1

CDR3 protein: CASSLELGMGETQYF
CDR3 DNA: TGTGCCAGCAGCTTAGAGCTGGGGATGGGAGAGACCCAGTACTTC
clone size: .
J gene: TRBJ2-5
D gene: .
V gene: TRBV11-2

CDR3 protein: CASSLLAGGGYEQFF
CDR3 DNA: TGTGCCAGCAGCCTACTAGCGGGGGGCGGGTATGAGCAGTTCTTC
clone size: .
J gene: TRBJ2-1
D gene: TRBD2
V gene: TRBV7-3

CDR3 protein: CASSLSGYSTDTQYF
CDR3 DNA: TGCGCCAGCAGCTTATCAGGTTACAGCACAGATACGCAGTATTTT
clone size: .
J gene: TRBJ2-3
D gene: .
V gene: TRBV5-1

CDR3 protein: CASMGRVTDTQYF
CDR3 DNA: TGTGCCAGCATGGGGAGGGTGACAGATACGCAGTATTTT
clone size: .
J gene: TRBJ2-3
D gene: TRBD2
V gene: TRBV7-9

CDR3 protein: CSVQTTGARGYTF
CDR3 DNA: TGCAGCGTCCAAACGACCGGGGCGCGCGGCTACACCTTC
clone size: few
J gene: TRBJ1-2
D gene: .
V gene: TRBV29-1

CDR3 protein: CASSPVAGAAETQYF
CDR3 DNA: TGTGCCAGCAGTCCGGTAGCGGGAGCGGCAGAGACCCAGTACTTC
clone size: few
J gene: TRBJ2-5
D gene: TRBD2
V gene: TRBV6-6

CDR3 protein: CASSQDKVSISGANVLTF
CDR3 DNA: TGCGCCAGCAGCCAAGATAAGGTTTCTATCTCTGGGGCCAACGTCCTGACTTTC
clone size: few
J gene: TRBJ2-6
D gene: .
V gene: TRBV4-3

CDR3 protein: CASSFEGSYTEAFF
CDR3 DNA: TGTGCCAGCAGCTTTGAGGGATCCTACACTGAAGCTTTCTTT
clone size: few
J gene: TRBJ1-1
D gene: .
V gene: TRBV7-8

CDR3 protein: CASSYSARKPIDIQYF
CDR3 DNA: TGTGCCAGCAGTTACTCCGCTCGGAAGCCGATCGACATTCAGTACTTC
clone size: few
J gene: TRBJ2-4
D gene: .
V gene: TRBV6-6

CDR3 protein: CASSQGTGRSEQYF
CDR3 DNA: TGCGCCAGCAGCCAAGGGACAGGCCGTTCCGAGCAGTACTTC
clone size: few
J gene: TRBJ2-7
D gene: TRBD1
V gene: TRBV4-3

CDR3 protein: CASSLSPLLAGGSDTQYF
CDR3 DNA: TGCGCCAGCAGCCTTTCCCCATTACTAGCGGGGGGTTCAGATACGCAGTATTTT
clone size: .
J gene: TRBJ2-3
D gene: TRBD2
V gene: TRBV4-3

CDR3 protein: CASSPLDVETQYF
CDR3 DNA: TGTGCCAGCAGTCCCCTGGATGTGGAGACCCAGTACTTC
clone size: .
J gene: TRBJ2-5
D gene: .
V gene: TRBV27

CDR3 protein: CASSSLDSTDTQYF
CDR3 DNA: TGTGCCAGCAGCTCGTTGGATAGCACAGATACGCAGTATTTT
clone size: .
J gene: TRBJ2-3
D gene: .
V gene: TRBV7-3

CDR3 protein: CASSQDQYRDTQYF
CDR3 DNA: TGCGCCAGCAGCCAAGATCAGTACAGGGATACGCAGTATTTT
clone size: few
J gene: TRBJ2-3
D gene: .
V gene: TRBV4-3

CDR3 protein: CSASIGVEQYF
CDR3 DNA: TGCAGTGCTAGTATCGGGGTCGAGCAGTACTTC
clone size: .
J gene: TRBJ2-7
D gene: .
V gene: TRBV20-1

CDR3 protein: CASTLSAGVLDTQYF
CDR3 DNA: TGTGCCAGCACCCTCTCGGCGGGGGTGTTAGATACGCAGTATTTT
clone size: few
J gene: TRBJ2-3
D gene: TRBD2
V gene: TRBV9

CDR3 protein: CATSWGRGGETQYF
CDR3 DNA: TGTGCCACCAGCTGGGGGAGGGGAGGAGAGACCCAGTACTTC
clone size: few
J gene: TRBJ2-5
D gene: TRBD2
V gene: TRBV15

CDR3 protein: CASSIDRVLGVLTF
CDR3 DNA: TGTGCCAGCAGCATCGACAGGGTCCTTGGCGTCCTGACTTTC
clone size: .
J gene: TRBJ2-6
D gene: TRBD1
V gene: TRBV3-1

CDR3 protein: CASSRDRAARNQPQHF
CDR3 DNA: TGTGCCAGCAGTAGGGACCGGGCAGCAAGAAATCAGCCCCAGCATTTT
clone size: few
J gene: TRBJ1-5
D gene: .
V gene: TRBV6-5

CDR3 protein: CASSLFPGTGVPETQYF
CDR3 DNA: TGCGCCAGCAGCTTGTTTCCCGGGACAGGGGTTCCTGAGACCCAGTACTTC
clone size: few
J gene: TRBJ2-5
D gene: TRBD1
V gene: TRBV5-1

CDR3 protein: CAGSKVARGQGAHHEQYF
CDR3 DNA: TGTGCCGGCAGCAAAGTTGCGAGGGGACAGGGGGCGCACCACGAGCAGTACTTC
clone size: .
J gene: TRBJ2-7
D gene: .
V gene: TRBV21-1